The clone carrying this T cell receptor beta chain was recorded at least ten times. What it binds is not known. Template material for amplifying TCR beta CDR3 regions consisted of RNA transcripts. With the HTBI primer set, the TCR CDR3 went through a first round of RT-PCR. MiXCR, applied by TCRdb to the multiplex PCR reads, yields one record per CDR3 protein. This table has about 700,000 distinct CDR3 sequences, around 15% appearing once. Those with hyperthyroidism were 18 to 65 years old, newly diagnosed, and ill for under 2 months. Those patients with uncontrolled infection, other autoimmune disease, pregnancy or lactation were excluded. The sample is drawn from a study of T cells in Graves' hyperthyroidism and ophthalmopathy. Overall study findings and caveats: In blood, most of the thyroid clonotypes expanded above 0.001 were also present.

Trimming removed 5 bases at V and 4 bases at J, with 14 bases between. CDR3 length: 14 residues. Sample: blood. The genes are TRBV12-3 or TRBV12-4 and TRBJ2-5; D possibly matches TRBD1 or TRBD2 (5 bases each). The source of this sequence is a woman under 30 with Graves' hyperthyroidism. In nucleotides, the CDR3 is TGTGCCAGCAGTCCCGAGGGGACGGGAGAGACCCAGTACTTC. It specifies CASSPEGTGETQYF.